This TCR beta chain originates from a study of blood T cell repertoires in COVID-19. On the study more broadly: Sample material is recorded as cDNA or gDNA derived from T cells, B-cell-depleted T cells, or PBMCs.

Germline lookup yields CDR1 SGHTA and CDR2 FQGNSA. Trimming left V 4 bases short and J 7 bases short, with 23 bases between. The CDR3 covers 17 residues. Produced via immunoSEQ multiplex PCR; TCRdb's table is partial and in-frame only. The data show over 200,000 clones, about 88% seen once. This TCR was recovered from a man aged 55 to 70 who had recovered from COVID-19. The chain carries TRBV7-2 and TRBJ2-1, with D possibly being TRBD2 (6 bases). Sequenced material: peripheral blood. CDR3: CASSYRRRDVIINEQFF. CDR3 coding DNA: TGTGCCAGCAGCTATAGGAGGCGGGACGTTATCATTAATGAGCAGTTCTTC.